The TCR beta chain described here comes from a study of regulatory T cells in long-lasting Graves disease. About the research overall: Prior antithyroid drug treatment in newly diagnosed Graves' patients lasted under 3 months.

Building the TCR beta libraries relied on iRepertoire HTBI primers, and CDR3 regions underwent Arm-PCR. From the multiplex PCR reads, TCRdb called clonotypes with MiXCR, one entry per CDR3 protein. Found here are about 430,000 distinct CDR3 sequences, about 15% of them singletons; the top ten hold roughly 8%. The germline CDR1 and CDR2 sequences are MNHEY and SVGAGI. The CDR3 extends over 15 amino acids. V was clipped by 4 bases and J by 2 bases, with 9 bases between them. Time point described: newly diagnosed GD, antithyroid drugs for less than 3 months. After RNA was extracted from PBMCs, the TCR library was made from it. This clonotype was observed a few times. A further study also used this sample, focusing on T cells in Graves' hyperthyroidism and ophthalmopathy.

The chain recombines TRBV6-5 with TRBJ1-6; D is unresolved. This clonotype originated in a woman in her thirties or forties with Graves disease. The sample in question was peripheral blood mononuclear cells (PBMCs), obtained at new diagnosis, from a patient treated with antithyroid drugs. CDR3 in amino acids: CASSFGNTYNSPLHF. The CDR3 coding sequence is TGTGCCAGCAGTTTTGGGAACACCTATAATTCACCCCTCCACTTT.